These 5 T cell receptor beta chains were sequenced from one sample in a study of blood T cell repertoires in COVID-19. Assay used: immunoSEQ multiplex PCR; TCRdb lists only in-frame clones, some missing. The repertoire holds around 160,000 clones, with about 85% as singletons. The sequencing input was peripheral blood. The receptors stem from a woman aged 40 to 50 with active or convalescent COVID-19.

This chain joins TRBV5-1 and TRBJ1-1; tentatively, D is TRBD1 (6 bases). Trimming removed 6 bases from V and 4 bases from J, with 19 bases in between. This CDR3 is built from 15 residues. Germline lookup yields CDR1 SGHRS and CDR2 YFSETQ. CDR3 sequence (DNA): TGCGCCAGCAAAGTACAGGGCGGTAGGGGCACTGAAGCTTTCTTT. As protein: CASKVQGGRGTEAFF.

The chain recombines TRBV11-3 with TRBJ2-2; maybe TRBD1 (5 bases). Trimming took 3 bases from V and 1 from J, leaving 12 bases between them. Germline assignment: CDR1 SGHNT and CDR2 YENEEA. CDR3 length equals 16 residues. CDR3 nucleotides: TGTGCCAGCAGCTTGGGGCCTGACAGGAACACCGGGGAGCTGTTTTTT. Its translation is CASSLGPDRNTGELFF.

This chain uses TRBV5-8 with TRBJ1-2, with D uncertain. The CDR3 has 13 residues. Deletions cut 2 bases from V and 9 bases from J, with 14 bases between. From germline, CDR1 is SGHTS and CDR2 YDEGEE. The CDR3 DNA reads TGTGCCAGCAGCTTTAACGTTGCGAGCAGCTACACCTTC. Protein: CASSFNVASSYTF.

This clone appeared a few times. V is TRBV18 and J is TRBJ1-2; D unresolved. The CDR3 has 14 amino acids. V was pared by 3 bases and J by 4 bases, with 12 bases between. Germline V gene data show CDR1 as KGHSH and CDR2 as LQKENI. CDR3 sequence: CASSPETRGYGYTF. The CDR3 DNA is TGTGCCAGCTCACCCGAAACCCGAGGCTATGGCTACACCTTC. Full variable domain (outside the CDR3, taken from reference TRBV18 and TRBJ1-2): NAGVMQNPRHLVRRRGQEARLRCSPMKGHSHVYWYRQLPEEGLKFMVYLQKENIIDESGMPKERFSAEFPKEGPSILRIQQVVRGDSAAYFCASSPETRGYGYTFGSGTRLTVV.

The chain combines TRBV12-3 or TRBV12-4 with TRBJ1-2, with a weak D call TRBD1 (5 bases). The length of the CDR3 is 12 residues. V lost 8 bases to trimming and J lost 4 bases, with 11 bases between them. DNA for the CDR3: TGTGCCAGCGCAGGGAGGGGCTATGGCTACACCTTC. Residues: CASAGRGYGYTF.